This is a list of T cell receptor beta chains from one sample in a study of human T cells and chemical hapten exposure. Using its own MiXCR run on the RACE reads, TCRdb lists one record per CDR3 protein. The profile covers around 120,000 distinct CDR3 sequences, with roughly an eighth appearing a single time and less than 0.95% taken by the ten largest. The input for sequencing was whole blood, taken in connection with sensitization to the hapten diphenylcyclopropenone (DPC). All receptors derive from a young man with alopecia areata. Some clones in this sample may be carry-over from other donors' samples. CDR3s include the opening cysteine and the closing phenylalanine or tryptophan. The D gene is left open where the match is weak. Size is omitted from some rows. Given values are once, few, many or a class for expanded clones.

CDR3: CASSFSGLGANVLTF; DNA: TGTGCCAGCAGTTTTTCAGGGCTCGGGGCCAACGTCCTGACTTTC; size: NA; D: NA; V: TRBV25-1; J: TRBJ2-6
CDR3: CASALGQGGNQPQHF; DNA: TGTGCCAGCGCCCTGGGCCAGGGAGGCAATCAGCCCCAGCATTTT; size: NA; D: NA; V: TRBV7-8; J: TRBJ1-5
CDR3: CASSRAGGPDTQYF; DNA: TGTGCCAGCAGCAGGGCAGGGGGCCCAGATACGCAGTATTTT; size: NA; D: NA; V: TRBV21-1; J: TRBJ2-3
CDR3: CASSEAGRAYGYTF; DNA: TGTGCCAGCAGTGAAGCGGGGCGGGCCTATGGCTACACCTTC; size: few; D: NA; V: TRBV2; J: TRBJ1-2
CDR3: CASSLFGASNQPQHF; DNA: TGTGCCAGCAGTTTATTCGGCGCGTCCAATCAGCCCCAGCATTTT; size: NA; D: NA; V: TRBV12-3/TRBV12-4; J: TRBJ1-5
CDR3: CSARALAGGPNEQFF; DNA: TGCAGTGCTAGAGCACTAGCGGGGGGGCCCAATGAGCAGTTCTTC; size: NA; D: TRBD2; V: TRBV20-1; J: TRBJ2-1
CDR3: CASSSSPTQYF; DNA: TGTGCCAGCAGTTCGAGCCCAACGCAGTATTTT; size: NA; D: NA; V: TRBV28; J: TRBJ2-3
CDR3: CASSYSGGREKLFF; DNA: TGTGCCAGCAGTTACTCGGGGGGGCGAGAAAAACTGTTTTTT; size: NA; D: NA; V: TRBV6-5; J: TRBJ1-4
CDR3: CASSLLAGITGELFF; DNA: TGTGCCAGCAGTTTACTAGCAGGAATCACCGGGGAGCTGTTTTTT; size: few; D: NA; V: TRBV28; J: TRBJ2-2
CDR3: CASSEKSANTGELFF; DNA: TGCGCCAGCAGTGAGAAGTCAGCGAACACCGGGGAGCTGTTTTTT; size: once; D: NA; V: TRBV10-1; J: TRBJ2-2
CDR3: CASSPRQGARGINTEAFF; DNA: TGTGCCAGCAGCCCTAGACAGGGGGCGCGGGGGATTAACACTGAAGCTTTCTTT; size: NA; D: TRBD1; V: TRBV4-2; J: TRBJ1-1
CDR3: CASSRDRGDGYTF; DNA: TGTGCCAGCAGCAGAGACAGGGGGGATGGCTACACCTTC; size: NA; D: TRBD1; V: TRBV27; J: TRBJ1-2
CDR3: CASRQGRYTEAFF; DNA: TGTGCTAGCCGACAGGGACGGTACACTGAAGCTTTCTTT; size: NA; D: TRBD1; V: TRBV12-5; J: TRBJ1-1
CDR3: CASSVGTGDVYEQYF; DNA: TGTGCCAGCAGCGTCGGGACAGGGGACGTATACGAGCAGTACTTC; size: once; D: TRBD1; V: TRBV9; J: TRBJ2-7
CDR3: CASSLSPRGNTIYF; DNA: TGTGCCAGCAGTTTATCCCCGAGGGGAAACACCATATATTTT; size: few; D: NA; V: TRBV27; J: TRBJ1-3
CDR3: CASSPLQGSGGTEAFF; DNA: TGTGCCAGCTCACCACTACAGGGATCGGGGGGCACTGAAGCTTTCTTT; size: few; D: NA; V: TRBV18; J: TRBJ1-1
CDR3: CASSLGLGQPSGANVLTF; DNA: TGTGCCAGCAGCTTAGGACTGGGACAACCGTCTGGGGCCAACGTCCTGACTTTC; size: NA; D: NA; V: TRBV7-6; J: TRBJ2-6
CDR3: CASSFSSGGEETQYF; DNA: TGTGCCAGCAGCTTCTCTAGCGGGGGGGAGGAGACCCAGTACTTC; size: NA; D: TRBD2; V: TRBV11-2; J: TRBJ2-5
CDR3: CASSRDRGSFNEQFF; DNA: TGCGCCAGCAGCCGGGACAGGGGGTCATTCAATGAGCAGTTCTTC; size: NA; D: TRBD1; V: TRBV4-3; J: TRBJ2-1
CDR3: CASSGSGGGNEQFF; DNA: TGTGCCAGCAGTGGCAGCGGGGGTGGCAATGAGCAGTTCTTC; size: few; D: TRBD2; V: TRBV6-4; J: TRBJ2-1
CDR3: CASSPHGTAQETQYF; DNA: TGCGCCAGCAGCCCTCACGGGACAGCGCAAGAGACCCAGTACTTC; size: NA; D: TRBD1; V: TRBV4-1; J: TRBJ2-5
CDR3: CASSEYSNQPQHF; DNA: TGTGCCAGCAGTGAGTATAGCAATCAGCCCCAGCATTTT; size: many; D: NA; V: TRBV6-2/TRBV6-3; J: TRBJ1-5
CDR3: CASSSREAGETQYF; DNA: TGTGCCAGCAGTTCGCGGGAAGCCGGAGAGACCCAGTACTTC; size: few; D: NA; V: TRBV6-5; J: TRBJ2-5
CDR3: CAGRTVMNTEAFF; DNA: TGTGCCGGTCGTACGGTTATGAACACTGAAGCTTTCTTT; size: NA; D: NA; V: TRBV7-2; J: TRBJ1-1
CDR3: CASTTGLESNEQFF; DNA: TGTGCCAGCACCACGGGCCTTGAGTCTAATGAGCAGTTCTTC; size: NA; D: NA; V: TRBV6-2/TRBV6-3; J: TRBJ2-1
CDR3: CASSQRGYEQYF; DNA: TGTGCCAGCAGTCAAAGGGGCTACGAGCAGTACTTC; size: few; D: NA; V: TRBV3-1; J: TRBJ2-7
CDR3: CAISTTGSPGANVLTF; DNA: TGTGCCATCAGTACGACAGGATCCCCTGGGGCCAACGTCCTGACTTTC; size: many; D: NA; V: TRBV10-3; J: TRBJ2-6
CDR3: CASSEGGFSYNEQFF; DNA: TGTGCCAGCAGTGAAGGGGGTTTCTCCTACAATGAGCAGTTCTTC; size: NA; D: NA; V: TRBV6-4; J: TRBJ2-1
CDR3: CATSRLRSTLNTGELFF; DNA: TGTGCCACCAGCAGACTCCGGAGTACCCTCAACACCGGGGAGCTGTTTTTT; size: few; D: NA; V: TRBV15; J: TRBJ2-2
CDR3: CASSQDLAESGANVLTF; DNA: TGCGCCAGCAGCCAAGATCTCGCCGAGTCTGGGGCCAACGTCCTGACTTTC; size: NA; D: NA; V: TRBV4-3; J: TRBJ2-6
CDR3: CASSYGTGELFF; DNA: TGTGCCAGCAGTTACGGGACCGGGGAGCTGTTTTTT; size: NA; D: NA; V: TRBV6-2/TRBV6-3; J: TRBJ2-2
CDR3: CASSRDLSGANVLTF; DNA: TGCGCCAGCAGCCGGGACCTCTCTGGGGCCAACGTCCTGACTTTC; size: NA; D: NA; V: TRBV5-1; J: TRBJ2-6
CDR3: CSVEGGRGNEQFF; DNA: TGCAGCGTTGAGGGGGGGCGAGGAAATGAGCAGTTCTTC; size: many; D: NA; V: TRBV29-1; J: TRBJ2-1
CDR3: CASSFQPSSYEQYF; DNA: TGTGCCAGCAGTTTTCAGCCTAGCTCCTACGAGCAGTACTTC; size: many; D: NA; V: TRBV6-5; J: TRBJ2-7
CDR3: CASSFGQGSSTDTQYF; DNA: TGTGCCAGCAGTTTTGGACAGGGTTCTAGCACAGATACGCAGTATTTT; size: NA; D: TRBD1; V: TRBV28; J: TRBJ2-3
CDR3: CASSSRGSYNEQFF; DNA: TGTGCCAGCAGCTCCCGGGGATCCTACAATGAGCAGTTCTTC; size: few; D: NA; V: TRBV7-3; J: TRBJ2-1
CDR3: CASSLDRYNEQFF; DNA: TGCGCCAGCAGCTTGGACAGGTACAATGAGCAGTTCTTC; size: few; D: NA; V: TRBV5-1; J: TRBJ2-1
CDR3: CSARDAEVSNAGTEAFF; DNA: TGCAGTGCTAGAGACGCCGAAGTGAGTAATGCTGGCACTGAAGCTTTCTTT; size: few; D: NA; V: TRBV20-1; J: TRBJ1-1
CDR3: CASSFVTGTGELFF; DNA: TGTGCCAGCAGTTTCGTGACTGGGACCGGGGAGCTGTTTTTT; size: few; D: NA; V: TRBV27; J: TRBJ2-2
CDR3: CASTLSYRGDNSPLHF; DNA: TGTGCCAGCACCCTTAGCTACAGGGGGGATAATTCACCCCTCCACTTT; size: few; D: TRBD1; V: TRBV7-2; J: TRBJ1-6
CDR3: CASSQAGQVGSPLHF; DNA: TGTGCCAGCAGCCAAGCGGGGCAGGTGGGCTCACCCCTCCACTTT; size: NA; D: NA; V: TRBV3-1; J: TRBJ1-6
CDR3: CASSQRYINQPQHF; DNA: TGTGCCAGCAGCCAAAGGTACATCAATCAGCCCCAGCATTTT; size: many; D: NA; V: TRBV3-1; J: TRBJ1-5
CDR3: CASSRDGGDETQYF; DNA: TGTGCCAGCAGCCGAGACGGGGGGGACGAGACCCAGTACTTC; size: few; D: TRBD2; V: TRBV14; J: TRBJ2-5
CDR3: CSPTEGGNTEAFF; DNA: TGCAGTCCAACGGAAGGGGGGAACACTGAAGCTTTCTTT; size: NA; D: NA; V: TRBV20-1; J: TRBJ1-1
CDR3: CASSQDTGGWAEAFF; DNA: TGCGCCAGCAGCCAAGATACAGGGGGGTGGGCTGAAGCTTTCTTT; size: NA; D: TRBD1; V: TRBV4-1; J: TRBJ1-1
CDR3: CASSLTDYEQYF; DNA: TGTGCCAGCAGCTTGACCGATTACGAGCAGTACTTC; size: many; D: NA; V: TRBV5-4; J: TRBJ2-7
CDR3: CASSLTPAQETQYF; DNA: TGTGCCAGCAGCTTAACCCCAGCTCAAGAGACCCAGTACTTC; size: NA; D: NA; V: TRBV7-3; J: TRBJ2-5